One and the same sample provided the 18 T cell receptor beta chains below, sequenced in a study of OX40 agonist ivuxolimab in advanced cancers. Libraries were prepared by immunoSEQ multiplex PCR; TCRdb keeps only in-frame clonotypes and omits some of them. Here the sample spans approximately 35,000 clones, around 90% being singletons. The sequences come from CD4+ or CD8+ T cells sorted from blood, collected in a trial of the OX40 agonist ivuxolimab. The receptors here all came from an adult with an advanced solid tumor such as melanoma, head and neck, liver or kidney cancer.

This chain connects TRBV5-6 to TRBJ2-7; D unclear. The germline V gene encodes CDR1 SGHDT and CDR2 YYEEEE. V gave up 0 bases and J gave up 4 bases, with 5 bases separating them. The CDR3 sequence is 12 residues long. The CDR3 sequence is CASSLERYEQYF. CDR3 DNA sequence: TGTGCCAGCAGCTTGGAGAGGTACGAGCAGTACTTC.

V and J are TRBV7-9 and TRBJ2-3; unclear D gene. In germline, CDR1 is SEHNR, CDR2 FQNEAQ (reference sequence). The length of the CDR3 is 17 residues. Trimming pared 5 bases from V and 1 base from J, leaving 19 bases between. The CDR3 loop is CASSTTPASFGTDTQYF. The CDR3 coding sequence is TGTGCCAGCAGCACCACCCCCGCGAGTTTCGGCACAGATACGCAGTATTTT.

CDR3 region: CASGTGYQETQYF. Here the CDR3 DNA reads TGTGCCAGCGGGACAGGGTACCAAGAGACCCAGTACTTC. The chain carries TRBV6-6 and TRBJ2-5; 9 bases match TRBD1. Germline trimming cut 8 bases from V and 0 bases from J; bases unmatched to any gene: 1. The V gene's germline CDR1 is MNHNY and CDR2 SVGAGI (reference sequence). This CDR3 has 13 residues.

The CDR3 region is CASSIPGDGNEQFF. The CDR3 DNA follows: TGTGCCAGTAGTATACCAGGGGATGGCAATGAGCAGTTCTTC. The V call is TRBV19, the J call TRBJ2-1; possibly TRBD1 for D (6 bases). Trimming removed 2 bases at V and 6 bases at J, with 11 bases between. CDR1 and CDR2 from the germline V gene are LNHDA and SQIVND (reference sequence). CDR3 length: 14 amino acids. The full variable domain, completed using reference TRBV19 and TRBJ2-1, is DGGITQSPKYLFRKEGQNVTLSCEQNLNHDAMYWYRQDPGQGLRLIYYSQIVNDFQKGDIAEGYSVSREKKESFPLTVTSAQKNPTAFYLCASSIPGDGNEQFFGPGTRLTVL.

The CDR3 bases are TGTGCCAGCAGTGATCCGACTAGCGGGGCAGATACGCAGTATTTT. It yields the protein CASSDPTSGADTQYF. The chain couples TRBV2 to TRBJ2-3; TRBD2 agrees at 11 bases. This CDR3 has 15 residues. Germline assignment: CDR1 SNHLY and CDR2 FYNNEI. The V segment lost 3 bases and the J segment 4 bases; nucleotides outside the gene matches: 3.

This clone was recorded only once. This chain connects TRBV28 to TRBJ2-7, with TRBD1 as a possible D gene (5 bases). Germline CDR1 is MDHEN and CDR2 is SYDVKM. V lost 5 bases to trimming and J lost 6 bases, with 14 bases between them. The CDR3 covers 13 residues. CDR3 sequence: CASSKQGQGEQYF. The DNA for the CDR3 is TGTGCCAGCAGTAAGCAGGGCCAAGGCGAGCAGTACTTC.

The chain joins TRBV7-8 to TRBJ1-1; perhaps TRBD1 as D (6 bases). V gave up 0 bases and J gave up 5 bases, with 16 bases separating them. Germline values: CDR1 SGHVS, CDR2 FQNEAQ. The CDR3 runs 16 residues. As DNA, the CDR3 is TGTGCCAGCAGCTTAGCGCGGGCGGGGGCAGGTACTGAAGCTTTCTTT. Its protein product is CASSLARAGAGTEAFF.

This chain uses TRBV2 with TRBJ2-7, with 12 bases lining up with TRBD1. V was clipped by 6 bases and J by 4 bases; unmatched bases: 7. The length of the CDR3 is 15 residues. Germline CDR1 and CDR2: SNHLY and FYNNEI. CDR3 DNA sequence: TGTGCCAGCAGCCAGGGACAGGGGGCGGTTTACGAGCAGTACTTC. Translation: CASSQGQGAVYEQYF.

The rearrangement joins TRBV2 to TRBJ2-7, with D perhaps TRBD1 or TRBD2 (5 bases each). The CDR3 has 15 amino acids. Germline CDR1 SNHLY, CDR2 FYNNEI. The V end lost 8 bases, the J end lost 9 bases, and 26 bases lay between the germline ends. Written as DNA, the CDR3 is TGTGCCAGCCAAGAAGGGACGACGGAATGGTTCGGGCAGTACTTC. This sequence encodes CASQEGTTEWFGQYF.

The chain employs TRBV11-2 and TRBJ2-1, with TRBD2 matching over 7 bases. The germline gives CDR1 SGHAT, CDR2 FQNNGV. J was trimmed by 6 bases and V by 0 bases; bases with no gene match: 5. This CDR3 spans 15 amino acids. Written as DNA, the CDR3 is TGTGCCAGCAGCTTAGAGGCTCGCGGGGGCAATGAGCAGTTCTTC. Translating it yields CASSLEARGGNEQFF.

This clone is a singleton in its sample. The chain recombines TRBV29-1 with TRBJ2-5; TRBD1 is a possible D gene (5 bases). Germline CDR1 reads SQVTM; CDR2 reads ANQGSEA. Trimming cost V 3 bases and J 2 bases, with 10 bases left between them. This CDR3 is 13 amino acids long. The CDR3 DNA sequence: TGCAGCGTTGAGCCAGGGTGGCAAGAGACCCAGTACTTC. Encoded protein: CSVEPGWQETQYF.

In nucleotides, the CDR3 is TGTGCCAGCAGCCAACCCGAAGAGGGGGAACCTGGCTACACCTTC. Residues: CASSQPEEGEPGYTF. The V call is TRBV14, the J call TRBJ1-2; the D gene is possibly TRBD1 (6 bases). V was clipped by 2 bases and J by 7 bases, with 17 bases between them. The CDR3 covers 15 residues. CDR1 and CDR2 from the germline V gene are SGHDN and FVKESK. The full variable domain, rest sourced from reference TRBV14 and TRBJ1-2, is EAGVTQFPSHSVIEKGQTVTLRCDPISGHDNLYWYRRVMGKEIKFLLHFVKESKQDESGMPNNRFLAERTGGTYSTLKVQPAELEDSGVYFCASSQPEEGEPGYTFGSGTRLTVV.

The rearrangement joins TRBV11-2 to TRBJ2-1; TRBD1 matches at 8 bases. Trimming removed 1 base from V and 6 bases from J; junction bases left unmatched: 2. Germline CDR1 SGHAT, CDR2 FQNNGV. This CDR3 has 14 amino acids. CDR3 in amino acids: CASSLGTGGNEQFF. CDR3 nucleotides: TGTGCCAGCAGCTTAGGTACAGGGGGCAATGAGCAGTTCTTC.

The chain couples TRBV5-4 to TRBJ1-4; perhaps TRBD1 as D (5 bases). Between the trimmed V and J ends, which lost 1 base and 8 bases, there was a span of 12 bases. This CDR3 region has 14 residues. In germline, CDR1 is SGHNT, CDR2 YYREEE (reference sequence). CDR3 sequence (DNA): TGTGCCAGCAGCTTGCCCCAGGGCGGCGAAAAACTGTTTTTT. Amino acid sequence: CASSLPQGGEKLFF.

The V and J genes are TRBV11-2 and TRBJ2-3, with D perhaps given as TRBD1 or TRBD2 (5 bases each). The ends were cut back, 1 base at V and 4 bases at J, with 12 bases in the middle. This CDR3 contains 15 residues. CDR1 is SGHAT, CDR2 FQNNGV, per germline. This CDR3 reads CASSLGLGVPDTQYF. CDR3 DNA: TGTGCCAGCAGCTTAGGTCTGGGGGTCCCAGATACGCAGTATTTT.

Comment on this clone: This may be a read error, as it is one base from a much larger clone. The identical CDR3 is also encoded by other nucleotide sequences in the sample. The gene calls are TRBV4-2 and TRBJ2-7, with D unclear. Germline V gene lookup returns CDR1 LGHNA and CDR2 YNFKEQ. This CDR3 region has 12 residues. The V end lost 0 bases, the J end lost 7 bases, and 7 bases lay between the germline ends. The CDR3 region is CASSQEGPEQYF. In DNA form, the CDR3 reads TGTGCCAGCAGCCAAGAAGGACCGGAGCAGTACTTC.

To note about this clone: Other DNA sequences in this sample translate to the same CDR3. This chain links TRBV15 with TRBJ1-4, with a possible D match to TRBD1 (6 bases). Per germline, CDR1 LNHNV and CDR2 YYDKDF (reference sequence). The CDR3 covers 20 residues. V was shortened by 2 bases and J by 1 base, with 23 bases between the two germline ends. CDR3 DNA: TGTGCCACCAGCAGATCCCCCCTTGACAGGCTAGAGCGAACTAATGAAAAACTGTTTTTT. Translated: CATSRSPLDRLERTNEKLFF.

The chain couples TRBV2 to TRBJ2-3; 14 nucleotides agree with TRBD2. Germline CDR1 and CDR2: SNHLY and FYNNEI. The V and J ends lost 4 bases and 6 bases, in that order; junction bases with no gene match: 15. The CDR3 extends over 19 amino acids. CDR3 bases: TGTGCCAGCAGTGCGACCCCCGCGACTAGCGGGGGGGCCTGGGATACGCAGTATTTT. Its protein is CASSATPATSGGAWDTQYF. Filled out from reference TRBV2 and TRBJ2-3, the complete variable domain reads EPEVTQTPSHQVTQMGQEVILRCVPISNHLYFYWYRQILGQKVEFLVSFYNNEISEKSEIFDDQFSVERPDGSNFTLKIRSTKLEDSAMYFCASSATPATSGGAWDTQYFGPGTRLTVL.